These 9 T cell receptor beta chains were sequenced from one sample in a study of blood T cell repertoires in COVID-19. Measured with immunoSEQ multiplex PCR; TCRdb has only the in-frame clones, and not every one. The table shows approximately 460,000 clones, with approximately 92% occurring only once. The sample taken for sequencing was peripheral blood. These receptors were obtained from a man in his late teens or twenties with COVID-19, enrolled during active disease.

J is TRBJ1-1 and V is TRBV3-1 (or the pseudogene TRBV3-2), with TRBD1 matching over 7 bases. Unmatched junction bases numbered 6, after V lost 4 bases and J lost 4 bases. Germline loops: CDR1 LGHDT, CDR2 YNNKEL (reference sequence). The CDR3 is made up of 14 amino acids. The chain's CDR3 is CASSPDRVTTEAFF. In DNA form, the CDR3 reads TGTGCCAGCAGCCCCGACAGGGTAACCACTGAAGCTTTCTTT.

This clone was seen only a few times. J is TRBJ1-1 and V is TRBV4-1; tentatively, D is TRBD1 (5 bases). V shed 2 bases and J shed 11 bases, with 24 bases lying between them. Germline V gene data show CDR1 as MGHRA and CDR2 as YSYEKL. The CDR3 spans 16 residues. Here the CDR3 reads CASSQQEGSPLKVAFF. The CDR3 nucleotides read TGCGCCAGCAGCCAACAGGAGGGGAGCCCACTGAAGGTGGCTTTCTTT.

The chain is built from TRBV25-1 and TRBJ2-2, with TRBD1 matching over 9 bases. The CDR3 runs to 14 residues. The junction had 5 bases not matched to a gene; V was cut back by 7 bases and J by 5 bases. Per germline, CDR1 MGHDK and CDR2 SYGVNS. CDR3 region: CASKGQGDTGELFF. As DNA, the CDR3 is TGTGCCAGCAAGGGACAGGGAGATACCGGGGAGCTGTTTTTT.

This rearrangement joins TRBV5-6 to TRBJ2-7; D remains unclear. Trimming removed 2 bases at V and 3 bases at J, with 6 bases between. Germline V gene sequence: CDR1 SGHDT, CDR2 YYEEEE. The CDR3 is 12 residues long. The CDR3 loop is CASSLFNYEQYF. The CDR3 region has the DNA TGTGCCAGCAGCTTATTCAACTACGAGCAGTACTTC.

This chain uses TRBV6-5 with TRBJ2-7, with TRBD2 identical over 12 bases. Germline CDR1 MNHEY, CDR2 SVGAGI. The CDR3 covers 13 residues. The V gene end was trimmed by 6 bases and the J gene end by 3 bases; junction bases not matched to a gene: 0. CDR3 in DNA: TGTGCCAGCAGGACTAGCGGGAGCTACGAGCAGTACTTC. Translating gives CASRTSGSYEQYF.

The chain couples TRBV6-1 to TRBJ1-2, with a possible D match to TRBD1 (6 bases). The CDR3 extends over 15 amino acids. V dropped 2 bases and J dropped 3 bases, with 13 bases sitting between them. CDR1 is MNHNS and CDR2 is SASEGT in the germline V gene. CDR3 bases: TGTGCCAGCAGTGAACTATGGGGGCAGGACTATGGCTACACCTTC. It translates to CASSELWGQDYGYTF.

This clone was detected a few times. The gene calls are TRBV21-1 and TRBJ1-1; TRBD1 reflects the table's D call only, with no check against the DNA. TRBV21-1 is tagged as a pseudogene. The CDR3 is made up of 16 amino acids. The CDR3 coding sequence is TGTGCCAGCAGTGAAAATCAGGGAATCATGAACACTGAAGCTTTCTTT. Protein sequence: CASSENQGIMNTEAFF.

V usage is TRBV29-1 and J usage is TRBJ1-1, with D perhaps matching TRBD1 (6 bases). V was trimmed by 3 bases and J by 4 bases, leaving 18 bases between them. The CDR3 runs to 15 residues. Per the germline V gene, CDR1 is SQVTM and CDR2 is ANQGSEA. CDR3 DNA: TGCAGCGTTGAGGGTTTGGGCAGGGGTATCACTGAAGCTTTCTTT. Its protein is CSVEGLGRGITEAFF.

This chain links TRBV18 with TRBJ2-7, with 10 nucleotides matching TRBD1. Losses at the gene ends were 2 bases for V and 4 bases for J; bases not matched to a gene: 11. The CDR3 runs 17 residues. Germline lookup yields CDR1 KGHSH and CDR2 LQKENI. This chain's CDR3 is CASSPTIGTGEGYEQYF. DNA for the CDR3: TGTGCCAGCTCACCAACAATAGGGACAGGGGAAGGGTACGAGCAGTACTTC.